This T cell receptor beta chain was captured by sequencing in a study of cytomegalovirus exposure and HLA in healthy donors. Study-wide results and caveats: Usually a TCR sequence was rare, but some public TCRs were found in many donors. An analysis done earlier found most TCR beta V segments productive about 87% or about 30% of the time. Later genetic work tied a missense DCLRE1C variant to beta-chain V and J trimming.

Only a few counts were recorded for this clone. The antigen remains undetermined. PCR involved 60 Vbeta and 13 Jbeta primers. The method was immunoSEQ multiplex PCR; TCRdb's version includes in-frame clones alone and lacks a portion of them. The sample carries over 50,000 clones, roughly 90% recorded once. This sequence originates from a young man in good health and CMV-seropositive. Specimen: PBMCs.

CDR3 residues: CASSYVGQSSYEQYF. Written as DNA, the CDR3 is TGTGCCAGCAGTTACGTGGGGCAGAGCTCCTACGAGCAGTACTTC. V is TRBV6-5 and J is TRBJ2-7, with D possibly TRBD1 on 5 matching bases. The V and J ends lost 2 bases and 0 bases respectively, with 11 bases between them. There are 15 residues in the CDR3. Per germline, CDR1 MNHEY and CDR2 SVGAGI.